This TCR beta chain originates from a study of blood T cells in healthy people across ages. Alongside a J-beta primer mix, a sample-barcoded 5' primer served in a second PCR lasting about 7 to 11 cycles. TCRdb itself ran the 5' RACE reads through MiXCR, one entry per CDR3 protein. In the table there are some 1.4 million distinct CDR3 sequences, around 39% of which are singletons. Ranging in age from about 6 to 95, the donors were healthy Caucasian individuals from Russia. The TCR comes from a woman aged 18-30 years in good health. Sequences were obtained from blood.

This CDR3 is CASSGSTTGGVFGEQYF. CDR3 coding DNA: TGTGCCAGCAGTGGAAGTACGACGGGAGGCGTATTCGGTGAGCAGTACTTC. The chain is built from TRBV2 and TRBJ2-5; TRBD2 agrees at 7 bases. Germline V gene sequence: CDR1 SNHLY, CDR2 FYNNEI. V trimming: 4 bases; J trimming: 11 bases; junction bases outside the gene matches: 22. CDR3 length: 17 residues.